This TCR beta chain was recorded in a study of Ad26.COV2.S vaccination and SARS-CoV-2 variants. On the study more broadly: Participant was drawn from the COV1001 Ad26.COV2.S trial arm. Participants got Ad26.COV2.S intramuscularly, once or twice 56 days apart. Findings and limits, study-wide: Placebo recipients showed lower spike-specific TCR breadth than vaccinees. For non-spike TCRs, breadth in vaccine recipients resembled that in placebo recipients.

As for treatment: approximately 18 received Ad26.COV2.S at low or high dose, single or two shots; a few received placebo; per-sample allocation not given. After the first vaccine or placebo injection, samples were drawn on day 63. The CDR3 loop spans 18 amino acids. Per the germline V gene, CDR1 is MNHEY and CDR2 is SVGEGT. The ends lost 0 bases at V and 3 bases at J; junction bases unmatched: 12. In regard to this clone: What it recognizes is unknown.

TCRdb's table, derived via immunoSEQ multiplex PCR, lists solely in-frame clones and lacks some. This table has approximately 420,000 clones, around 85% appearing once. This specimen consisted of peripheral blood, obtained in a trial of Ad26.COV2.S vaccine versus placebo. The chain is built from TRBV6-2 or TRBV6-3 and TRBJ1-1; 8 bases agree with TRBD1. The TCR was taken from a person aged 18-60 years who received the Ad26.COV2.S COVID-19 vaccine or a placebo. Here the CDR3 reads CASSYSSIQGARYTEAFF. The CDR3 bases are TGTGCCAGCAGTTACTCGAGTATCCAGGGGGCGCGGTACACTGAAGCTTTCTTT.